Presented here are 12 T cell receptor beta chains from one specimen sequenced in a study of cytomegalovirus exposure and HLA in healthy donors. Vbeta (60) and Jbeta (13) primers were used in the PCR. The assay was immunoSEQ multiplex PCR, and TCRdb's table has in-frame clones only and misses some. The sample lists roughly 80,000 clones, about 88% occurring once. Input material: PBMCs. The receptor set was obtained from a woman in her fifties or sixties in good health and CMV-seronegative.

The genes are TRBV6-5 and TRBJ1-3; tentative D call: TRBD1 (6 bases). This CDR3 contains 15 residues. V lost 0 bases, J lost 1 base, and 7 bases lay in between. Germline V gene sequence: CDR1 MNHEY, CDR2 SVGAGI. The CDR3 bases are TGTGCCAGCAGTTACTCGCAGGGGTCTGGAAACACCATATATTTT. Protein product: CASSYSQGSGNTIYF.

This clone was seen more than once but under ten times. The chain has TRBV5-1 and TRBJ2-2; TRBD1 aligns across 9 bases. V shed 7 bases and J 3 bases; nucleotides not matched to a gene: 16. CDR1 SGHRS and CDR2 YFSETQ come from the germline V gene. The CDR3 is made up of 18 amino acids. CDR3 in DNA: TGCGCCAGCGCTTTCCAACGGGACAGGACAGGGGACACCGGGGAGCTGTTTTTT. Residues: CASAFQRDRTGDTGELFF.

This chain joins TRBV11-3 and TRBJ2-1; TRBD1 agrees at 9 bases. V shed 1 base, J shed 12 bases, and the junction held 4 bases outside the gene matches. The CDR3 extends over 13 amino acids. CDR1 SGHNT and CDR2 YENEEA come from the germline V gene. The CDR3 region has the DNA TGTGCCAGCAGCTTAGGACAGGGGGAGGGGCAGTTCTTC. The encoded protein is CASSLGQGEGQFF.

The chain recombines TRBV27 with TRBJ2-3; the match to TRBD2 covers 11 bases. The V gene's germline CDR1 is MNHEY and CDR2 SMNVEV (reference sequence). The V and J ends lost 8 bases and 2 bases, in that order; junction bases with no gene match: 9. The CDR3 length is 16 residues. The DNA for the CDR3 is TGTGCCAGCTCTGATGTAGCGGGAGGGCTCACAGATACGCAGTATTTT. This encodes CASSDVAGGLTDTQYF.

This chain links TRBV5-1 with TRBJ2-7; 7 bases fit TRBD2. The CDR3 covers 16 residues. V was clipped by 1 base and J by 0 bases; unmatched bases: 7. Germline lookup yields CDR1 SGHRS and CDR2 YFSETQ. CDR3 coding DNA: TGCGCCAGCAGCTTGAGTTCAGGCGGGAGCTCCTACGAGCAGTACTTC. Its protein product is CASSLSSGGSSYEQYF. Full variable domain (remainder filled in from reference TRBV5-1 and TRBJ2-7): KAGVTQTPRYLIKTRGQQVTLSCSPISGHRSVSWYQQTPGQGLQFLFEYFSETQRNKGNFPGRFSGRQFSNSRSEMNVSTLELGDSALYLCASSLSSGGSSYEQYFGPGTRLTVT.

CDR3: CASSYSLRGEKLFF. Written as DNA, the CDR3 is TGTGCCAGCAGTTACTCGCTGCGGGGTGAAAAACTGTTTTTT. This chain uses TRBV6-5 with TRBJ1-4; unclear D gene. Trimming pared 0 bases from V and 7 bases from J, leaving 9 bases between. This CDR3 is built from 14 residues. Germline V CDR1 and CDR2: MNHEY, SVGAGI.

This clone showed up just once. The V call is TRBV5-3, the J call TRBJ2-7; 11 bases match TRBD2. TRBV5-3 is marked as an open reading frame, function uncertain. J lost 7 bases, V lost 3 bases, and 18 bases had no gene match. This CDR3 has 18 amino acids. The CDR3 reads CARSSTGTSGLPPREQYV. CDR3 nucleotide sequence: TGTGCCAGAAGCTCTACCGGGACTAGCGGACTGCCTCCGAGAGAGCAGTACGTC.

The CDR3 DNA sequence: TGTGCCAGCAGCCCAGGGGGCAGCGATACGCAGTATTTT. Amino acid sequence: CASSPGGSDTQYF. V usage is TRBV7-3 and J usage is TRBJ2-3; 8 bases are shared with TRBD1. This CDR3 comprises 13 residues. Trimming at V came to 5 bases and at J to 6 bases, leaving 4 bases not matched to a gene. The germline CDR1 and CDR2 sequences are SGHTA and FQGTGA.

V usage is TRBV11-2 and J usage is TRBJ2-7, with TRBD2 matching over 10 bases. The CDR3 has 16 amino acids. V lost 4 bases, J lost 5 bases, and 11 bases stayed unmatched. Germline V gives CDR1 SGHAT, CDR2 FQNNGV. The CDR3 sequence: CASSYPRAGGTHEQYF. The CDR3, as DNA: TGTGCCAGCAGCTACCCCCGAGCGGGAGGGACCCACGAGCAGTACTTC.

J is TRBJ2-1 and V is TRBV28; maybe TRBD2 (5 bases). With 2 bases removed from V and 5 bases from J, the gap between germline ends came to 16 bases. CDR1 and CDR2 from the germline V gene are MDHEN and SYDVKM. This CDR3 comprises 16 residues. Written as DNA, the CDR3 is TGTGCCAGCAGTTTACCAACTAGGGTTATTGACAATGAGCAGTTCTTC. Protein sequence: CASSLPTRVIDNEQFF.

The chain uses TRBV7-2 and TRBJ2-1; 12 bases line up with TRBD2. Germline loops: CDR1 SGHTA, CDR2 FQGNSA. This CDR3 spans 12 amino acids. The junction had 6 bases not matched to a gene; V was cut back by 8 bases and J by 13 bases. The CDR3 DNA reads as TGTGCCAGCTCCTGGACTAGCGGGGAACAGTTCTTC. Amino acids: CASSWTSGEQFF.

This chain uses TRBV6-1 with TRBJ2-7; no clear D. The CDR3 runs to 14 residues. V was clipped by 6 bases and J by 0 bases, with 12 bases between them. Germline CDR1 and CDR2: MNHNS and SASEGT. The CDR3 DNA is TGTGCCAGCAGGGCTACAAGGAGCTCCTACGAGCAGTACGTC. This gives the protein CASRATRSSYEQYV.